The T cell receptor (beta chain) described here comes from a study of T cell changes during pregnancy in multiple sclerosis. The CDR3 covers 15 residues. Germline CDR1 reads SGHTA; CDR2 reads FQGTGA. Trimming left V 5 bases short and J 2 bases short, with 15 bases between. The table came from immunoSEQ multiplex PCR; TCRdb's copy has only in-frame clones and leaves some out. The sample carries about 36,000 clones, about 92% recorded once. The origin of this receptor is a female donor with multiple sclerosis, enrolled in a pregnancy study. The sample consisted of CD4+ T cells from peripheral blood mononuclear cells, taken in the first trimester of pregnancy. The chain employs TRBV7-3 and TRBJ2-5; D possibly corresponds to TRBD1 (6 bases). CDR3 region: CASSLSQGMQETQYF. The CDR3 DNA is TGTGCCAGCAGCCTGTCTCAGGGGATGCAAGAGACCCAGTACTTC. Drawing the rest from reference TRBV7-3 and TRBJ2-5, the complete variable domain is GAGVSQTPSNKVTEKGKYVELRCDPISGHTALYWYRQSLGQGPEFLIYFQGTGAADDSGLPNDRFFAVRPEGSVSTLKIQRTERGDSAVYLCASSLSQGMQETQYFGPGTRLLVL.